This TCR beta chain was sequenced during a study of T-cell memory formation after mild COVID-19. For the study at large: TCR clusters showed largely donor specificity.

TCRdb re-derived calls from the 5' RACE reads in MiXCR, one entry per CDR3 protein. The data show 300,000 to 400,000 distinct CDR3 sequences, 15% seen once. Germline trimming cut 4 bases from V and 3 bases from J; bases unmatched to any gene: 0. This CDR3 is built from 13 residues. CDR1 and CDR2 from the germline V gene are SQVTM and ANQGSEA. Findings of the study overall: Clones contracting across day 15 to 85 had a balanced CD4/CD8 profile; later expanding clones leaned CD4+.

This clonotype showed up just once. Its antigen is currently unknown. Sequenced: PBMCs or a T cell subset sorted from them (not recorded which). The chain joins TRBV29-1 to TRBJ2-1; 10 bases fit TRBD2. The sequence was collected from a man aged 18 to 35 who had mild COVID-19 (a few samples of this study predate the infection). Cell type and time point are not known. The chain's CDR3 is CSVGLAGYNEQFF. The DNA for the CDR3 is TGCAGCGTTGGACTAGCGGGCTACAATGAGCAGTTCTTC.